This TCR beta chain was identified during a study of cytomegalovirus exposure and HLA in healthy donors. Points from the study as a whole: Later analysis placed DRB1 highest and HLA-C lowest in TCR association rates, which differed by HLA locus. Most subjects had HLA-A and HLA-B alleles reportedly predicted accurately by TCR beta sequences. Investigators reported under 200 TCR beta chains as tied to cytomegalovirus.

Remarks on this clone: The antigen is unknown.

The PCR employed 60 Vbeta primers together with 13 Jbeta primers. The data were produced by immunoSEQ multiplex PCR, yet TCRdb's version contains in-frame clones alone and is incomplete. Found here are around 140,000 clones, over 60% of them singletons; the top ten hold 1.5% to 2%. Trimming shortened V by 1 base and J by 1 base, and 7 bases separated the two germline ends. Germline lookup yields CDR1 SGHTA and CDR2 FQGNSA. The CDR3 has 14 amino acids. Sequencing input: PBMCs. The chain couples TRBV7-2 to TRBJ2-5, with D possibly matching TRBD1 (5 bases). This TCR derives from a female donor in good health and CMV-seronegative. The CDR3 DNA is TGTGCCAGCAGCTTAGGCAGGGTCCAAGAGACCCAGTACTTC. Translation gives CASSLGRVQETQYF.